This record covers a single T cell receptor beta chain. Antigen specificity is unknown. Germline values: CDR1 SGHRS, CDR2 YFSETQ. This CDR3 region has 15 residues. Deletions cut 4 bases from V and 2 bases from J, with 15 bases between. The data derive from a study of shared clonotypes between healthy human individuals. Overall study results and limits: On the whole, naive subsets had larger estimated richness than memory subsets had.

Negatively enriched CD4+ T cells were divided by CD45RA into naive and memory. Only in-frame clones appear in the TCRdb table, and some are missing; sequencing was by immunoSEQ multiplex PCR. The sample yields 2.3 million or so clones, over 85% seen once. The source is a man aged 18 to 30 in good health. Some clones in this sample may be carry-over from other donors' samples. The chain combines TRBV5-1 with TRBJ1-1; D is unclear. The sequencing input was naive CD4+ T cells from PBMCs. Subset specified: CD45RA+ positively selected. The CDR3 region is CASSLATGINTEAFF. The CDR3 nucleotides are TGCGCCAGCAGCCTGGCCACCGGGATAAACACTGAAGCTTTCTTT.